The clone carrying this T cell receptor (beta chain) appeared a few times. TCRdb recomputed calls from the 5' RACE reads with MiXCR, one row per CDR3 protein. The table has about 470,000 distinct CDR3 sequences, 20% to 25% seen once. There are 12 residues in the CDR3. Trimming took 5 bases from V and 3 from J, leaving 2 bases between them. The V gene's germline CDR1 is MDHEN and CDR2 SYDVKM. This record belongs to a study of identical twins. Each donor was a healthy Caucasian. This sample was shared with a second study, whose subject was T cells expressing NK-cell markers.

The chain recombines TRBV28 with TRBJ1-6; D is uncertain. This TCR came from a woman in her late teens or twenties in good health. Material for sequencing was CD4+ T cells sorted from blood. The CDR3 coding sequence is TGTGCCAGCAGTGTCTATAATTCACCCCTCCACTTT. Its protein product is CASSVYNSPLHF.